The clone carrying this T cell receptor (beta chain) was recorded at least ten times. Its antigen remains unknown. Quantitative 5'-RACE was performed with molecular barcodes, and it yielded the TCR beta libraries. TCRdb ran MiXCR on the 5' RACE reads and lists one entry per CDR3 protein. Of about 500,000 distinct CDR3 sequences in the sample, roughly 5.2% were seen once. This entry belongs to a study of CD8 T cells in ankylosing spondylitis. Study conclusions and caveats: Enrichment of disease-linked clones was reportedly significant in matched ankylosing spondylitis synovial fluid. A motif of 7 to 9 highly homologous TCR beta variants was seen as apparently characteristic of ankylosing spondylitis blood. Before this, some motif variants had been reported in reactive arthritis synovial fluid and blood. Disease-linked clones were found to be CD8+ and relatively rare in peripheral blood.

The sequence was obtained from a male donor with ankylosing spondylitis. Sequencing was done on a sample of blood, either unsorted or a sorted T cell fraction (not recorded which).

The CDR3 spells CASSLYPEETQYF. In DNA, the CDR3 is TGTGCCAGCAGCTTATACCCGGAAGAGACCCAGTACTTC. The V and J genes are TRBV7-2 and TRBJ2-5; D gene unclear. Germline CDR1 SGHTA, CDR2 FQGNSA. This CDR3 is 13 amino acids long. Trimming removed 2 bases at V and 3 bases at J, with 7 bases between.